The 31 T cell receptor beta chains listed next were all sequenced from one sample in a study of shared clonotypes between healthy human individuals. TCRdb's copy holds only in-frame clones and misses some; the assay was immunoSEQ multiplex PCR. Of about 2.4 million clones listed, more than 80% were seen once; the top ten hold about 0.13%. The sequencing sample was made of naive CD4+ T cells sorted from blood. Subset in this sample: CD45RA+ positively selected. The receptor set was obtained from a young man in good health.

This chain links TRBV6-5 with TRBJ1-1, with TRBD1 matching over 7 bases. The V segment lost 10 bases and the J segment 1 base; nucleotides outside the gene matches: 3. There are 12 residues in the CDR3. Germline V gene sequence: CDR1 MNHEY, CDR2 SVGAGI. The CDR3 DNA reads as TGTGCCACCCACAGGGGGAACACTGAAGCTTTCTTT. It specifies CATHRGNTEAFF.

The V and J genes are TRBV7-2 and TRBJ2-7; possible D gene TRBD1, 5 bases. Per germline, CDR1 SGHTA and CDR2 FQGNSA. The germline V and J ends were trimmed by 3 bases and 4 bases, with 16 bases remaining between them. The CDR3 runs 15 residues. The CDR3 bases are TGTGCCAGCAGCTTGTCTGGGGCCTTAAAATACGAGCAGTACTTC. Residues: CASSLSGALKYEQYF.

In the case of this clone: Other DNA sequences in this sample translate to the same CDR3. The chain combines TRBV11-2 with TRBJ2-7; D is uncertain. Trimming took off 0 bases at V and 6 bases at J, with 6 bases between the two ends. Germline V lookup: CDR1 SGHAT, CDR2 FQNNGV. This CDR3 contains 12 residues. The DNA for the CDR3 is TGTGCCAGCAGCTTAGAAGGGTCCGAGCAGTACTTC. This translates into CASSLEGSEQYF.

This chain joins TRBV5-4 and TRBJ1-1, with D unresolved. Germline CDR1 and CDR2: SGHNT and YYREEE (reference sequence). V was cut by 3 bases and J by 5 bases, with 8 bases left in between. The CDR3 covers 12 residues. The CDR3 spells CASSWDRTEAFF. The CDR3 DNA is TGTGCCAGCAGCTGGGATAGGACTGAAGCTTTCTTT.

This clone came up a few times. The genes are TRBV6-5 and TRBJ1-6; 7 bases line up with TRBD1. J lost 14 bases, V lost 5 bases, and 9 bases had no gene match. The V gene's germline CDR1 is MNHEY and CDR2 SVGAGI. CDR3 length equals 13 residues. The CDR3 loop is CASSTPGQPSLHF. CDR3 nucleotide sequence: TGTGCCAGCAGTACCCCGGGACAGCCATCCCTCCACTTT.

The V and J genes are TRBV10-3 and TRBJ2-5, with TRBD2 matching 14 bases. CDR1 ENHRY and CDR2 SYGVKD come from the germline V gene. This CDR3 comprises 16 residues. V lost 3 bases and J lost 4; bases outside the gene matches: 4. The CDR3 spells CAISDLTSGRGETQYF. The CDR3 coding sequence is TGTGCCATCAGTGACTTGACTAGCGGGAGGGGAGAGACCCAGTACTTC.

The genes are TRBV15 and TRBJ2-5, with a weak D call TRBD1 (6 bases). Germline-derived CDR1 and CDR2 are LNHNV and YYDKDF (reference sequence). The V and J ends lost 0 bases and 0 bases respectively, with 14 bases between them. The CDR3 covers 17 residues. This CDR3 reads CATSRDRNTGYQETQYF. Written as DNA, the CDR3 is TGTGCCACCAGCAGAGACCGAAATACAGGGTACCAAGAGACCCAGTACTTC.

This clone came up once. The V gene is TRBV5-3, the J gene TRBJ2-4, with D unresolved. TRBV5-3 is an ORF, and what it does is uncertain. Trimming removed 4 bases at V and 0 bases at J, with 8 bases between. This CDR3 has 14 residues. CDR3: CARSGRLAKNIQYF. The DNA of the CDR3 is TGTGCCAGAAGCGGGCGCTTAGCCAAAAACATTCAGTACTTC.

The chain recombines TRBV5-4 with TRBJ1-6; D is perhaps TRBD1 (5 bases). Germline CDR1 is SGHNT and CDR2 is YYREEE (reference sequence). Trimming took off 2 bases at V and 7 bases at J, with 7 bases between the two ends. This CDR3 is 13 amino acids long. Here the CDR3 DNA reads TGTGCCAGCAGCTTTCGGGGGAATTCACCCCTCCACTTT. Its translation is CASSFRGNSPLHF. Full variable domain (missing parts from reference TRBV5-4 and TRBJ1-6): ETGVTQSPTHLIKTRGQQVTLRCSSQSGHNTVSWYQQALGQGPQFIFQYYREEENGRGNFPPRFSGLQFPNYSSELNVNALELDDSALYLCASSFRGNSPLHFGNGTRLTVT.

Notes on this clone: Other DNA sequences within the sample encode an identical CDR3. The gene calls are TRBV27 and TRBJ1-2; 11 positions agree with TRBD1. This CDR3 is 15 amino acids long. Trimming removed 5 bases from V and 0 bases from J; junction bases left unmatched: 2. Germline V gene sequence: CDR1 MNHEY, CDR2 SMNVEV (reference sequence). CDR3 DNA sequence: TGTGCCAGCAGTCTGGGACAGGGGGCTAACTATGGCTACACCTTC. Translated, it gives CASSLGQGANYGYTF.

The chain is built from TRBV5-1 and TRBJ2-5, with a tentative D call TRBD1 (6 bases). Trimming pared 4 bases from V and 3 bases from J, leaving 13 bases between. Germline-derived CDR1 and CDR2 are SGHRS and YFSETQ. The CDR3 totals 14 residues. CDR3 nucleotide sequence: TGCGCCAGCAGCATACTACCAGGGGAAGAGACCCAGTACTTC. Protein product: CASSILPGEETQYF.

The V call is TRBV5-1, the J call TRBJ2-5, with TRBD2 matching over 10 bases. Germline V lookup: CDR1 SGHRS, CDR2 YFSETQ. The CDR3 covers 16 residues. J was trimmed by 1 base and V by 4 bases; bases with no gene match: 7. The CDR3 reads CASSLFSGGTQETQYF. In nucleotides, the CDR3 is TGCGCCAGCAGCCTCTTTAGCGGGGGGACCCAAGAGACCCAGTACTTC.

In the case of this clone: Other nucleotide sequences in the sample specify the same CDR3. CDR3 sequence: CAWTQGGEQYF. DNA for the CDR3: TGTGCCTGGACCCAGGGCGGGGAGCAGTACTTC. The gene calls are TRBV30 and TRBJ2-7, with D perhaps given as TRBD1 or TRBD2 (5 bases each). CDR3 length: 11 amino acids. Trimming removed 4 bases at V and 7 bases at J, with 11 bases between. The V gene's germline CDR1 is GTSNPN and CDR2 SVGIG (reference sequence).

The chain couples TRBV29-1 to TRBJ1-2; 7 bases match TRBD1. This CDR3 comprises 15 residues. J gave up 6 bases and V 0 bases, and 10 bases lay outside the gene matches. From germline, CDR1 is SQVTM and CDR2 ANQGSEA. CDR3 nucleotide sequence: TGCAGCGTTGAAGATCTCCCCAGGGGGTTGGATGGCTACACCTTC. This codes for CSVEDLPRGLDGYTF.

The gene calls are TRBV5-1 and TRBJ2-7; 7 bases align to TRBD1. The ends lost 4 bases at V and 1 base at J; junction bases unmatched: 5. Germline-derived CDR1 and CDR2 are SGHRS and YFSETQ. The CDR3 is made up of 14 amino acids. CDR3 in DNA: TGCGCCAGCAGCCCACAGGGGATATCCTACGAGCAGTACTTC. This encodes CASSPQGISYEQYF.

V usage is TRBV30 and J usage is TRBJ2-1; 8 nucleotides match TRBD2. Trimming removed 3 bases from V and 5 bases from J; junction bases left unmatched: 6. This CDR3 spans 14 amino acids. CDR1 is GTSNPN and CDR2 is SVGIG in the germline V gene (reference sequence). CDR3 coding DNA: TGTGCCTGGAGCGGGGGACTAGTTAACAATGAGCAGTTCTTC. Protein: CAWSGGLVNNEQFF.

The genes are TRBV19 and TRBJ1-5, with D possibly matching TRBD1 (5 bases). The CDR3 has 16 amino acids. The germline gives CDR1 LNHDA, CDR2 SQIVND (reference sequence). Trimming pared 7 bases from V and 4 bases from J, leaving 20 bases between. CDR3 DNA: TGTGCCAGTATACCGGTAGGAGGGGTTCAGAATCAGCCCCAGCATTTT. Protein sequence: CASIPVGGVQNQPQHF.

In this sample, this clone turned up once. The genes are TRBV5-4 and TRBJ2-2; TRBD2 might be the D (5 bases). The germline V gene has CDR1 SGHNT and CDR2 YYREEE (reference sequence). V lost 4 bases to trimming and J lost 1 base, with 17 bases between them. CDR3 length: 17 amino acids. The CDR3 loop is CASSPFFAAGNTGELFF. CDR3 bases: TGTGCCAGCAGCCCCTTTTTCGCCGCGGGGAACACCGGGGAGCTGTTTTTT.

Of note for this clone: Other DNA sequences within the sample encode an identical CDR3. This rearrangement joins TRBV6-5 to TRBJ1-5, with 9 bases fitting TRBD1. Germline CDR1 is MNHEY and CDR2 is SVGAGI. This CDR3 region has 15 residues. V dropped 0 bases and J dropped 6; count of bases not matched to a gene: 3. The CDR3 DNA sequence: TGTGCCAGCAGTTACTCGACAGGGGGAGGTCAGCCCCAGCATTTT. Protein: CASSYSTGGGQPQHF.

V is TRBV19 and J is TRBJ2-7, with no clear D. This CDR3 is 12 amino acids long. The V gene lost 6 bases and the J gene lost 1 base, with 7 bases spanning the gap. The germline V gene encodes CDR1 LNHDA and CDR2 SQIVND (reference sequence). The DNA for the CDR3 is TGTGCCAGTAGCCACTCGTCCTACGAGCAGTACTTC. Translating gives CASSHSSYEQYF.

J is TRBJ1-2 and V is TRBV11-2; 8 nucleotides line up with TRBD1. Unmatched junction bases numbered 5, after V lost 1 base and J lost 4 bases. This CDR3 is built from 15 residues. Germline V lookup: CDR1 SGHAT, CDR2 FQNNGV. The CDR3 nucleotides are TGTGCCAGCAGCTTAGCCGGGACAGGACCCTATGGCTACACCTTC. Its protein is CASSLAGTGPYGYTF. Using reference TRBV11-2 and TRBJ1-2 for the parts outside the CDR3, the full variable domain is EAGVAQSPRYKIIEKRQSVAFWCNPISGHATLYWYQQILGQGPKLLIQFQNNGVVDDSQLPKDRFSAERLKGVDSTLKIQPAKLEDSAVYLCASSLAGTGPYGYTFGSGTRLTVV.

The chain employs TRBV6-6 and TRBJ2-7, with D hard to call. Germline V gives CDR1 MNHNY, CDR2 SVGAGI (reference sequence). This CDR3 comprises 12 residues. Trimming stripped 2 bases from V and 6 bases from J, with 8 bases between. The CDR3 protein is CASSYEETEQYF. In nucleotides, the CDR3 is TGTGCCAGCAGTTACGAAGAAACCGAGCAGTACTTC.

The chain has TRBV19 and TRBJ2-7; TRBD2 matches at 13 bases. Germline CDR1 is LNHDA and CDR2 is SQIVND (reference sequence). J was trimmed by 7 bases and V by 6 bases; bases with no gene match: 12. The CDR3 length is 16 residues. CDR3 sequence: CASSIRLAGGMGEQYF. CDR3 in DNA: TGTGCCAGTAGCATTCGACTAGCGGGAGGAATGGGGGAGCAGTACTTC.

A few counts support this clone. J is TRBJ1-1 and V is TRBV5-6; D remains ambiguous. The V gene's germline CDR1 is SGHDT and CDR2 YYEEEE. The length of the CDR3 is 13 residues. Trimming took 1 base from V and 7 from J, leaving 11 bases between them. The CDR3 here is CASSLRAGNEAFF. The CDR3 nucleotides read TGTGCCAGCAGCTTGAGGGCAGGCAATGAAGCTTTCTTT.

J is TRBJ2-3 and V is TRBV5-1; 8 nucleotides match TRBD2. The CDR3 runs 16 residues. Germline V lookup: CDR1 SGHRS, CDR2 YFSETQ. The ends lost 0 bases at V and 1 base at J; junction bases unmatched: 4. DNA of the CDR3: TGCGCCAGCAGCTTGGACCCCGGGAGGGGCACAGATACGCAGTATTTT. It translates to CASSLDPGRGTDTQYF.

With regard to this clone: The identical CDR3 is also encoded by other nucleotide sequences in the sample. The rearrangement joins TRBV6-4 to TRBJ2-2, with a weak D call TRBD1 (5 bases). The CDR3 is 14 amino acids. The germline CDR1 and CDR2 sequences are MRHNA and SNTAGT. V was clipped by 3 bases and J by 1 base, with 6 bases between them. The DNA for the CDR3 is TGTGCCAGCAGTGAGCAGGGGAACACCGGGGAGCTGTTTTTT. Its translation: CASSEQGNTGELFF.

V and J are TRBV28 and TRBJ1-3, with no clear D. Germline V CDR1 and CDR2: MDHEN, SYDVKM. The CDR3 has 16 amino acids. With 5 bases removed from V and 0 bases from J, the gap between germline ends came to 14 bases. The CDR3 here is CASSPSGILSGNTIYF. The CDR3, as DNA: TGTGCCAGCAGTCCCTCGGGAATCCTCTCTGGAAACACCATATATTTT.

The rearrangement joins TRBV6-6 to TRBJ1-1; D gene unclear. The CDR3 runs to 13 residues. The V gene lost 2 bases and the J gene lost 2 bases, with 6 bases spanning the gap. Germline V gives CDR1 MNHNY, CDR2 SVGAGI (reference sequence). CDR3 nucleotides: TGTGCCAGCAGTTACGTAGCTAACACTGAAGCTTTCTTT. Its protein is CASSYVANTEAFF.

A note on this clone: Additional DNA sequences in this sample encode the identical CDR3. Here the CDR3 reads CAISEGGKETQYF. In DNA form, the CDR3 reads TGTGCCATCAGTGAAGGGGGTAAAGAGACCCAGTACTTC. The rearrangement uses TRBV10-3 and TRBJ2-5; TRBD1 is a possible D gene (6 bases). The CDR3 is made up of 13 amino acids. The V gene's germline CDR1 is ENHRY and CDR2 SYGVKD. V lost 3 bases and J lost 3, with 8 bases in between.

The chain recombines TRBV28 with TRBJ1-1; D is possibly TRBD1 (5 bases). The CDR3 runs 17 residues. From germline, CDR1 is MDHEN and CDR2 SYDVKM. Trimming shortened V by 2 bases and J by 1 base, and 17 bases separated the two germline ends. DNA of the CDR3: TGTGCCAGCAGTTTAGACCCCCGGGGGACGAAGAACACTGAAGCTTTCTTT. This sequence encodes CASSLDPRGTKNTEAFF.

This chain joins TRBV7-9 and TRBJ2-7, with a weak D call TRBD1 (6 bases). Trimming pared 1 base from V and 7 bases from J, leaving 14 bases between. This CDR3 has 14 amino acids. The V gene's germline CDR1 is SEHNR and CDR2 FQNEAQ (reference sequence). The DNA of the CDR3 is TGTGCCAGCAGCTTAGGTACAGGGCTTGGGGAGCAGTACTTC. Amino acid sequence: CASSLGTGLGEQYF. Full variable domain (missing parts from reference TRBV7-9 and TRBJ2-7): DTGVSQNPRHKITKRGQNVTFRCDPISEHNRLYWYRQTLGQGPEFLTYFQNEAQLEKSRLLSDRFSAERPKGSFSTLEIQRTEQGDSAMYLCASSLGTGLGEQYFGPGTRLTVT.